The present entry profiles one T cell receptor beta chain with its context. The data originate from a study of blood T cell repertoires in COVID-19. Study-wide background: The origin of the acute and convalescent COVID-19 samples was the United States, Italy and Spain.

The germline gives CDR1 LNHDA, CDR2 SQIVND (reference sequence). This CDR3 has 15 amino acids. Trimming pared 5 bases from V and 3 bases from J, leaving 16 bases between. Per the authors' pipeline: Using reference gene primer amplification, nucleated cell counts were estimated. Using immunoSEQ multiplex PCR, the repertoire was profiled, and TCRdb retains in-frame clones only, with some absent. That table furnishes V, J and clone size, whereas the DNA furnished D and trimming. There are 20,000 or so clones in the sample; over 65% occur only once, and more than 5.5% lies in the top ten. The clonotype originates from a human donor in a cohort sampled during active COVID-19. The rearrangement uses TRBV19 and TRBJ1-2, with D possibly matching TRBD1 (6 bases). Sequenced input: peripheral blood. Here the CDR3 reads CASSLQDGGHYGYTF. The CDR3 DNA reads as TGTGCCAGTAGTCTACAGGATGGGGGCCACTATGGCTACACCTTC.